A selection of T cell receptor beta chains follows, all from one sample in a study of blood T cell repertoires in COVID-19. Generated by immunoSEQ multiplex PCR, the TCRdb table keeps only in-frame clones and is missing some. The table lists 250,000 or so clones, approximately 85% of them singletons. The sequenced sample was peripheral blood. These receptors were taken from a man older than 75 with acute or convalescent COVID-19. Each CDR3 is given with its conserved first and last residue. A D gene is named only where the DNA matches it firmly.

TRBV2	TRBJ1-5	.	TGTGCCAGCAGTGAAGGGGGGAGGGGGTATCAGCCCCAGCATTTT	CASSEGGRGYQPQHF
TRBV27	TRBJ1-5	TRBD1	TGTGCCAGCAGTAAAGAGGGACAGGGAGTTTTTAGCAATCAGCCCCAGCATTTT	CASSKEGQGVFSNQPQHF
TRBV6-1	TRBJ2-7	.	TGTGCCAGCAGTGACCTCGCTGAGAATAAGTACTTC	CASSDLAENKYF
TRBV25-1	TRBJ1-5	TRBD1	TGTGCCAGCAGTAGTACAGGGGCCAGCCAGCCCCAGCATTTT	CASSSTGASQPQHF
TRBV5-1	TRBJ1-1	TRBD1	TGCGCCAGCAGCCCTGGAGGGGGCTTGAACACTGAAGCTTTCTTT	CASSPGGGLNTEAFF
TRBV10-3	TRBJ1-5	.	TGTGCCATCAGTCGGGACACATATCAGCCCCAGCATTTT	CAISRDTYQPQHF
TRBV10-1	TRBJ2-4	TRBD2	TGCGCCAGCAGTGAACGGGGGGACATTCAGTACTTC	CASSERGDIQYF
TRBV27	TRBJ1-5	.	TGTGCCAGCACCGCAAGTAGGACAAGCAGCCAGCCCCAGCATTTT	CASTASRTSSQPQHF
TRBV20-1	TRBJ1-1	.	TGCAGTGCTCTCGACAGGTTTGAAGCTTTCTTT	CSALDRFEAFF
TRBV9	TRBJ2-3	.	TGTGCCAGCAGCGTCAGAGCGGGCGAAGGAGATACGCAGTATTTT	CASSVRAGEGDTQYF
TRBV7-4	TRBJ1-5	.	TGTGCCCGCCACCGGTATAGCAATCAGCCCCAGCATTTT	CARHRYSNQPQHF
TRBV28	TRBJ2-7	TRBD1	TGTGCCAGCAGTTTGGGGGACAGGGCGTCCTACGAGCAGTACTTC	CASSLGDRASYEQYF
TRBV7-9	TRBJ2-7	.	TGTGCCAGCAGCTTAGGCCCCGATAGAAGCTCCTACGAGCAGTACTTC	CASSLGPDRSSYEQYF
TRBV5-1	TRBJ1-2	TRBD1	TGCGCCAGCAGCCCCGGGGGACAGGTGATCTATGGCTACACCTTC	CASSPGGQVIYGYTF
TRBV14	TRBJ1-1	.	TGTGCCAGCAGCCAAGACCGGGTGAACACTGAAGCTTTCTTT	CASSQDRVNTEAFF
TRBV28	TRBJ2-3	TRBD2	TGTGCCAGCAGTCCCAGCGGGAGGGTTGGCGCAGATACGCAGTATTTT	CASSPSGRVGADTQYF